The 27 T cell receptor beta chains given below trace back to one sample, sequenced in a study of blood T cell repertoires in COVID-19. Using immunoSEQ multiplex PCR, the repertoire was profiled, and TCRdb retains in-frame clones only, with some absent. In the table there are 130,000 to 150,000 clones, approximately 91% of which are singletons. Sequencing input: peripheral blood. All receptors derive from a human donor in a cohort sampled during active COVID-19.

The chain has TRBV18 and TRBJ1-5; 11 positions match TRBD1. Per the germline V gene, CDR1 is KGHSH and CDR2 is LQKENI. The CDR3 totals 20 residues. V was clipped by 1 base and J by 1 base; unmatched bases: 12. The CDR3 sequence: CASSPLARTGGAGSNQPQHF. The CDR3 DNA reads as TGTGCCAGCTCACCACTCGCTAGGACAGGGGGCGCGGGAAGCAATCAGCCCCAGCATTTT.

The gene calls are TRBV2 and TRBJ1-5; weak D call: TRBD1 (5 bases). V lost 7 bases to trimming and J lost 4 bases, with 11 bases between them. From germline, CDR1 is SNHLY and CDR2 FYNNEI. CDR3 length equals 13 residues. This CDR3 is CASNSQENQPQHF. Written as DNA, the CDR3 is TGTGCCAGCAACTCACAGGAGAATCAGCCCCAGCATTTT.

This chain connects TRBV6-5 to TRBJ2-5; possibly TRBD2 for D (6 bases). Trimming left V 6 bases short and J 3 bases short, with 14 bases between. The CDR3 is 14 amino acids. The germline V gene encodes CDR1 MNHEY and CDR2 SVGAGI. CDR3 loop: CASRLGLAKETQYF. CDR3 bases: TGTGCCAGCAGGCTGGGACTTGCTAAAGAGACCCAGTACTTC.

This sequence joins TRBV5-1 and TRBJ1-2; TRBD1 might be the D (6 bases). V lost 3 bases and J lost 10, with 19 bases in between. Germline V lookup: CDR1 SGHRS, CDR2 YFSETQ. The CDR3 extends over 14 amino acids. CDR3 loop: CASSSRPPDSYYTF. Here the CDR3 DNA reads TGCGCCAGCAGCTCCCGACCCCCGGACAGTTACTACACCTTC.

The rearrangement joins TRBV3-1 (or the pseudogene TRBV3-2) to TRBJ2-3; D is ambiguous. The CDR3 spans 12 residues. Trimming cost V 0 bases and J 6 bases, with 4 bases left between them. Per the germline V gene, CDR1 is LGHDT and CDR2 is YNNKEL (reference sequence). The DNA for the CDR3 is TGTGCCAGCAGCCAAGACGAGGATACGCAGTATTTT. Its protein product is CASSQDEDTQYF.

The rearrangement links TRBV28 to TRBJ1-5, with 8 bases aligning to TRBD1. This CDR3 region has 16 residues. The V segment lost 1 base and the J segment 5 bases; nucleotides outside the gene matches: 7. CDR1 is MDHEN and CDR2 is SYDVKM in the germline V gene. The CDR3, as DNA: TGTGCCAGCAGTTTATTAGGGACAGGTTTCGATCAGCCCCAGCATTTT. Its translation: CASSLLGTGFDQPQHF.

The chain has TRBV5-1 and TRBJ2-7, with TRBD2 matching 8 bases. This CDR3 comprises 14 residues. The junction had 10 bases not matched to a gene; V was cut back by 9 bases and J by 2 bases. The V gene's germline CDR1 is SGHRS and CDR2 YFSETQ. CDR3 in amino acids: CATSLSGAAYEQYF. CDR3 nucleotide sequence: TGCGCCACCTCCCTTAGCGGGGCGGCCTACGAGCAGTACTTC.

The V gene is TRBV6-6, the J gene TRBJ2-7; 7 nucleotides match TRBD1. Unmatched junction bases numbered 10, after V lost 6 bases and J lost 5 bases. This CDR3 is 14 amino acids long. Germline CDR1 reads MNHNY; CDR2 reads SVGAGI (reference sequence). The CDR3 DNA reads TGTGCCAGCAGCCTACAGGGGAATCCCGACGAGCAGTACTTC. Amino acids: CASSLQGNPDEQYF.

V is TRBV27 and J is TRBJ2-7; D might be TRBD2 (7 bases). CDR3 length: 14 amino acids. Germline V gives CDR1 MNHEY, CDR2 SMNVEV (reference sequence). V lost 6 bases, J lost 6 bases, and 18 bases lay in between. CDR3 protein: CASRQGGSTSEQYF. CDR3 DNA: TGTGCCAGCAGACAGGGCGGGAGTACTAGCGAGCAGTACTTC.

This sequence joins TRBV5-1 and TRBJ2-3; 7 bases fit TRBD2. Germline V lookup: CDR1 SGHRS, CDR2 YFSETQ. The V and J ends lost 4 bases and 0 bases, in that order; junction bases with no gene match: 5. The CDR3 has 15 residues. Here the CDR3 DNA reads TGCGCCAGCAGCCCAAGCGGGACTAGCACAGATACGCAGTATTTT. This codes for CASSPSGTSTDTQYF.

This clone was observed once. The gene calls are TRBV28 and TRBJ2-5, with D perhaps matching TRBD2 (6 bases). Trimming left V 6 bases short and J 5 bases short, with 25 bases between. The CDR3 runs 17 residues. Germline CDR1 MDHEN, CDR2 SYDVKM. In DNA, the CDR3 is TGTGCCAGCAGCTTTTTCCTTAGCGGCCATTATAAGGAGACCCAGTACTTC. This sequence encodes CASSFFLSGHYKETQYF.

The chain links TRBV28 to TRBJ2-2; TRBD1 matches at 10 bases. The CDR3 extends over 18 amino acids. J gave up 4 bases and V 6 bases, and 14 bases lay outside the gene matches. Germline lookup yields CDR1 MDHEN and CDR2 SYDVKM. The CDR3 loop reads CASSPRAGTGEVTGELFF. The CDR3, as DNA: TGTGCCAGCAGCCCCAGGGCCGGGACAGGGGAAGTCACCGGGGAGCTGTTTTTT.

CDR3 nucleotide sequence: TGTGCCAGCAGCCCTCCTAACCCGACAGGGGGGAACACTGAAGCTTTCTTT. As protein: CASSPPNPTGGNTEAFF. This chain connects TRBV3-1 (or the pseudogene TRBV3-2) to TRBJ1-1, with TRBD1 matching over 9 bases. The trim removed 4 bases at V and 1 base at J, leaving 10 bases unmatched. Germline lookup yields CDR1 LGHDT and CDR2 YNNKEL (reference sequence). The CDR3 extends over 17 amino acids.

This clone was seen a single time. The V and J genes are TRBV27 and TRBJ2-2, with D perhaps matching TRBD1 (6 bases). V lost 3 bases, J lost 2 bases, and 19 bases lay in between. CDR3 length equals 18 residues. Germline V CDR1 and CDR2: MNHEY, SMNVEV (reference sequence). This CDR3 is CASSFRYTLDRNTGELFF. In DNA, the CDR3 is TGTGCCAGCAGTTTCCGCTACACTTTGGACAGAAACACCGGGGAGCTGTTTTTT.

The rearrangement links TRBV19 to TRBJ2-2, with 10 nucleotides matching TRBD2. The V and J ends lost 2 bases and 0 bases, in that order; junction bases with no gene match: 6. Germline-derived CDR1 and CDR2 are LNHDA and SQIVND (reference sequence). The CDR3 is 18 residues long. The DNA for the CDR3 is TGTGCCAGTAGTATAAATCCCGGACTAGCGGCGAACACCGGGGAGCTGTTTTTT. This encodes CASSINPGLAANTGELFF.

CDR3 coding DNA: TGTGCCAGCAGCGTTGGTGGGCATGGAGGCTACGAGCAGTACTTC. Protein: CASSVGGHGGYEQYF. This sequence joins TRBV9 and TRBJ2-7; possible D gene TRBD2, 5 bases. The germline V gene encodes CDR1 SGDLS and CDR2 YYNGEE. The CDR3 sequence is 15 residues long. The V gene lost 2 bases and the J gene lost 3 bases, with 15 bases spanning the gap.

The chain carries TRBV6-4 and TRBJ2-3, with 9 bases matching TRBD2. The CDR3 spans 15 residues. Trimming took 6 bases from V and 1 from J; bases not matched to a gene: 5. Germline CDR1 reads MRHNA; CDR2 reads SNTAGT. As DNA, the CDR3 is TGTGCCAGCAGCGTAGCGGGGGCCCGCACAGATACGCAGTATTTT. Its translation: CASSVAGARTDTQYF.

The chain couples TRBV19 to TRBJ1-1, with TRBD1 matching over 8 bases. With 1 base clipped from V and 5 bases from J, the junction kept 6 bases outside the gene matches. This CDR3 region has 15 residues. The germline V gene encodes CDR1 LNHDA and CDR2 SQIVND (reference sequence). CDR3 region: CASSIGAGGRTEAFF. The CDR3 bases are TGTGCCAGTAGTATAGGCGCAGGGGGCAGGACTGAAGCTTTCTTT.

CDR3 residues: CASSLGAGPPKEYF. DNA of the CDR3: TGTGCCAGCAGCTTAGGTGCGGGACCCCCCAAAGAGTACTTC. The rearrangement links TRBV7-2 to TRBJ2-5; D is perhaps TRBD2 (6 bases). Germline V CDR1 and CDR2: SGHTA, FQGNSA. Trimming removed 1 base from V and 12 bases from J, with 18 bases in between. The CDR3 contains 14 residues.

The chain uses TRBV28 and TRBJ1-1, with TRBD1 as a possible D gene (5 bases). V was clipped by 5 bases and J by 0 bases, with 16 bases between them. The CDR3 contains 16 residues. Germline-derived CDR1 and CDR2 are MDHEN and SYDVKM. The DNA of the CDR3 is TGTGCCAGCAGTCCTGCTGGGGCTTGGATGAACACTGAAGCTTTCTTT. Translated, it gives CASSPAGAWMNTEAFF.

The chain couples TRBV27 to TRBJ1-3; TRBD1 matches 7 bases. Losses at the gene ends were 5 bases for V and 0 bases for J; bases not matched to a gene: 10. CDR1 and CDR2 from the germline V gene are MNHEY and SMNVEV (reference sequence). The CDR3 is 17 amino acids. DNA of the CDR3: TGTGCCAGCAGTCCGAGGACAGGCGGATTCTCTGGAAACACCATATATTTT. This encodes CASSPRTGGFSGNTIYF.

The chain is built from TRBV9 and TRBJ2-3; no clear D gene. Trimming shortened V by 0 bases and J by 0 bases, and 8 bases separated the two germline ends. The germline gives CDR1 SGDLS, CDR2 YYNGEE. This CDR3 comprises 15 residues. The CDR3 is CASSVVSASTDTQYF. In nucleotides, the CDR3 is TGTGCCAGCAGCGTAGTAAGCGCCAGCACAGATACGCAGTATTTT.

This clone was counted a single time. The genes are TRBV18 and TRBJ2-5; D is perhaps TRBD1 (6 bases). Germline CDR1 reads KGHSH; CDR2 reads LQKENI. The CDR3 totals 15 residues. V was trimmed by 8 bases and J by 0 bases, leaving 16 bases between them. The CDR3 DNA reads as TGTGCCAGCACCAAAACGAGGACAGACCAAGAGACCCAGTACTTC. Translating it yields CASTKTRTDQETQYF.

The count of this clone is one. CDR3: CASSTDIGEQFF. DNA for the CDR3: TGTGCCAGCAGCACAGATATTGGTGAGCAGTTCTTC. The genes are TRBV3-1 (or the pseudogene TRBV3-2) and TRBJ2-1; no firm D call. The CDR3 is made up of 12 amino acids. The V end was cut by 5 bases, the J end by 9 bases, with 11 bases between. CDR1 is LGHDT, CDR2 YNNKEL, per germline (reference sequence).

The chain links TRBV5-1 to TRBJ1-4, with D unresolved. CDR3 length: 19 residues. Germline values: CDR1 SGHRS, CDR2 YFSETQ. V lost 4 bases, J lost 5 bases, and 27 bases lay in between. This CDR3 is CASSLRERTPVDPNEKLFF. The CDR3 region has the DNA TGCGCCAGCAGCCTCCGGGAGAGGACCCCGGTCGACCCAAATGAAAAACTGTTTTTT.

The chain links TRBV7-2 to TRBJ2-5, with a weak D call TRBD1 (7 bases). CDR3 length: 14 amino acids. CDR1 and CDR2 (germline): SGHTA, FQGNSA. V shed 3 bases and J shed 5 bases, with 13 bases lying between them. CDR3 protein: CASSFAGGWETQYF. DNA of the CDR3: TGTGCCAGCAGCTTCGCAGGGGGGTGGGAGACCCAGTACTTC. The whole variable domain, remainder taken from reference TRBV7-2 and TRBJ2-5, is GAGVSQSPSNKVTEKGKDVELRCDPISGHTALYWYRQSLGQGLEFLIYFQGNSAPDKSGLPSDRFSAERTGGSVSTLTIQRTQQEDSAVYLCASSFAGGWETQYFGPGTRLLVL.

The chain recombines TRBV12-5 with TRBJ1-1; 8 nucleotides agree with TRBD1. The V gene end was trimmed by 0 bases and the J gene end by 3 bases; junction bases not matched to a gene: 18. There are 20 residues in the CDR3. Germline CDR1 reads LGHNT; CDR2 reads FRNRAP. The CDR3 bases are TGTGCTAGTGGTTTGGTACGGGGACAGGATCCCCCTCCTCCGGACACTGAAGCTTTCTTT. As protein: CASGLVRGQDPPPPDTEAFF.